This T cell receptor beta chain comes out of a study of blood T cell repertoires in COVID-19. About the research overall: T cells, B-cell-depleted T cells, or PBMCs supplied cDNA or gDNA.

Generated by immunoSEQ multiplex PCR, the TCRdb table keeps only in-frame clones and is missing some. The table records 210,000 or so clones, 84% of them present only once. Germline lookup yields CDR1 LNHNV and CDR2 YYDKDF (reference sequence). This CDR3 contains 14 residues. V was clipped by 1 base and J by 6 bases, with 10 bases between them. The chain is built from TRBV15 and TRBJ2-1; D is ambiguous. Sample: peripheral blood. The TCR originated in a woman between 50 and 59 years old with active or convalescent COVID-19. This chain's CDR3 is CATSRGSDSNEQFF. The DNA for the CDR3 is TGTGCCACCAGCAGAGGAAGCGATTCCAATGAGCAGTTCTTC.